Listed below are T cell receptor beta chains from one sample, sequenced in a study of CD8 T cells in Susac syndrome. In TCRdb, the immunoSEQ multiplex PCR reads were re-called with MiXCR into one record per CDR3 protein. The table records 170,000 or so distinct CDR3 sequences, over 90% of them present only once. Sequencing was done on a sample of CD4+ T cells from PBMCs. These receptors all come from a human donor with Susac syndrome. The CDR3 runs from the conserved cysteine through the conserved F or W. A D gene is named only where the DNA matches it firmly. Size tells how often a clone was seen (once, few, many) or the class of an expanded clone, and some rows leave it out.

V gene	J gene	clone size	D gene	CDR3 protein	CDR3 DNA
TRBV20-1	TRBJ2-1	-	TRBD2	CSARPLTSGRASSYNEQFF	TGCAGTGCTAGACCCCTTACTAGCGGGAGGGCCTCCTCATACAATGAGCAGTTCTTC
TRBV12-3/TRBV12-4	TRBJ2-2	once	TRBD1	CASSLAKRQGAGELFF	TGTGCCAGCAGTTTAGCGAAACGACAGGGGGCCGGGGAGCTGTTTTTT
TRBV7-2	TRBJ1-1	-	TRBD1	CASSSGQSTEAFF	TGTGCCAGCAGCTCGGGACAGTCCACTGAAGCTTTCTTT
TRBV20-1	TRBJ1-1	-	TRBD1	CSAIKGARTEAFF	TGCAGTGCTATAAAGGGGGCACGGACTGAAGCTTTCTTT
TRBV12-3/TRBV12-4	TRBJ2-5	-	TRBD1	CASRIGQGRGETQYF	TGTGCCAGCAGGATCGGACAGGGCCGGGGGGAGACCCAGTACTTC
TRBV6-1	TRBJ2-7	-	-	CASSRGSYEQYF	TGTGCCAGCAGTCGCGGCTCCTACGAGCAGTACTTC
TRBV11-2	TRBJ2-1	-	TRBD2	CASSFSGSGYNEQFF	TGTGCCAGCAGCTTTAGCGGGAGTGGCTACAATGAGCAGTTCTTC
TRBV20-1	TRBJ2-7	-	-	CSARDLWGPDYEQYF	TGCAGTGCGAGAGATCTCTGGGGGCCCGACTACGAGCAGTACTTC
TRBV29-1	TRBJ2-3	-	-	CSVEDPFTDTQYF	TGCAGCGTTGAAGATCCCTTCACAGATACGCAGTATTTT
TRBV20-1	TRBJ2-7	-	-	CSANRGGMQYF	TGCAGTGCTAATCGGGGAGGTATGCAGTACTTC
TRBV5-1	TRBJ2-3	-	TRBD2	CASSLRLAGGQTDTQYF	TGCGCCAGCAGCTTGCGGCTAGCGGGGGGGCAGACAGATACGCAGTATTTT
TRBV12-3/TRBV12-4	TRBJ2-1	-	TRBD2	CASSPPGSSGDNEQFF	TGTGCCAGCAGTCCTCCGGGATCTAGCGGAGACAATGAGCAGTTCTTC
TRBV28	TRBJ1-2	-	-	CASSAVDTGGYGYTF	TGTGCCAGCAGTGCAGTTGACACGGGTGGCTATGGCTACACCTTC
TRBV12-3/TRBV12-4	TRBJ1-1	-	-	CASSLPRATGRTEAFF	TGTGCCAGCAGTTTACCCCGCGCCACAGGGCGCACTGAAGCTTTCTTT
TRBV27	TRBJ2-3	-	-	CASSFALSPDTQYF	TGTGCCAGCAGTTTCGCGCTGTCGCCAGATACGCAGTATTTT
TRBV12-3/TRBV12-4	TRBJ2-7	-	TRBD2	CASTLAGGPNEQYF	TGTGCCAGCACCCTAGCGGGAGGGCCCAACGAGCAGTACTTC
TRBV18	TRBJ1-1	-	-	CASSGELDTEAFF	TGTGCCAGCTCAGGGGAACTGGACACTGAAGCTTTCTTT
TRBV6-2/TRBV6-3	TRBJ2-1	-	TRBD2	CASREGLAGGGEQFF	TGTGCCAGCAGGGAGGGACTAGCGGGAGGAGGTGAGCAGTTCTTC
TRBV7-9	TRBJ2-7	-	-	CASSFRRDGSYEQYF	TGTGCCAGCAGCTTCCGGCGGGATGGCAGCTACGAGCAGTACTTC
TRBV27	TRBJ2-5	-	-	CASSLGSSKETQYF	TGTGCCAGCAGTTTGGGCAGTTCGAAAGAGACCCAGTACTTC
TRBV6-5	TRBJ1-2	once	TRBD1	CASSSDRVNGYTF	TGTGCCAGCAGCTCCGACAGGGTGAATGGCTACACCTTC
TRBV4-3	TRBJ2-7	-	TRBD2	CASSQVPAGVYEQYF	TGCGCCAGCAGCCAAGTCCCAGCGGGAGTATACGAGCAGTACTTC
TRBV18	TRBJ2-1	-	-	CASRNRGRRHNEQFF	TGTGCCAGCAGGAATCGGGGGAGGAGGCACAATGAGCAGTTCTTC
TRBV9	TRBJ2-5	-	TRBD2	CASSATSGQGQETQYF	TGTGCCAGCAGCGCAACTAGCGGCCAAGGGCAAGAGACCCAGTACTTC
TRBV7-2	TRBJ2-1	-	TRBD2	CASSLVGGSFGEQFF	TGTGCCAGCAGCTTAGTAGGCGGGAGTTTCGGTGAGCAGTTCTTC
TRBV2	TRBJ2-3	-	-	CASSDITGADTQYF	TGTGCCAGCAGTGACATCACAGGAGCAGATACGCAGTATTTT
TRBV7-9	TRBJ1-2	-	-	CASSATPGYGYTF	TGTGCCAGCAGCGCGACTCCGGGGTATGGCTACACCTTC
TRBV12-3/TRBV12-4	TRBJ2-1	-	-	CASSLAGVNNEQFF	TGTGCCAGCAGTTTAGCGGGGGTCAACAATGAGCAGTTCTTC
TRBV6-6	TRBJ1-4	-	-	CASSYRDGEKLFF	TGTGCCAGCAGTTACCGGGACGGGGAAAAACTGTTTTTT
TRBV24-1	TRBJ1-5	-	-	CATSDLPGEKDQPQHF	TGTGCCACCAGTGATTTGCCAGGGGAAAAGGATCAGCCCCAGCATTTT
TRBV5-4	TRBJ2-7	-	TRBD2	CASSSDKSGRAYEQYF	TGTGCCAGCAGCTCGGACAAAAGCGGGAGGGCCTACGAGCAGTACTTC
TRBV29-1	TRBJ1-1	-	-	CSVFRGTEAFF	TGCAGCGTTTTCAGGGGCACTGAAGCTTTCTTT
TRBV7-2	TRBJ1-4	-	TRBD1	CASSSYDRGLEKLFF	TGTGCCAGCAGCTCCTACGACAGGGGGCTTGAAAAACTGTTTTTT
TRBV4-3	TRBJ1-2	-	-	CASSQDGGGLAMDYTF	TGCGCCAGCAGCCAAGATGGGGGGGGGCTGGCAATGGACTACACCTTC
TRBV28	TRBJ2-5	-	TRBD1	CASIGTGETQYF	TGTGCCAGCATCGGGACAGGGGAGACCCAGTACTTC
TRBV9	TRBJ2-1	-	TRBD2	CASSSRGRGGLGEQFF	TGTGCCAGCAGCTCCCGGGGGCGGGGGGGCCTCGGTGAGCAGTTCTTC
TRBV20-1	TRBJ2-4	-	-	CSARDLGEYGAKNIQYF	TGCAGTGCTAGAGATCTAGGCGAATACGGCGCCAAAAACATTCAGTACTTC
TRBV3-1	TRBJ2-6	-	-	CASSEDVSGANVLTF	TGTGCCAGCAGCGAGGATGTCTCTGGGGCCAACGTCCTGACTTTC
TRBV29-1	TRBJ2-6	-	-	CSVEVLRGTGANVLTF	TGCAGCGTTGAAGTTTTAAGAGGGACCGGGGCCAACGTCCTGACTTTC
TRBV5-4	TRBJ2-2	-	TRBD2	CTAGAVDGELFF	TGTACGGCGGGAGCTGTTGACGGGGAGCTGTTTTTT
TRBV7-2	TRBJ1-1	-	-	CASSLGGTMNTEAFF	TGTGCCAGCAGCTTAGGTGGTACCATGAACACTGAAGCTTTCTTT
TRBV27	TRBJ1-5	-	TRBD1	CASSDRVGEPQHF	TGTGCCAGCAGCGACAGGGTTGGAGAGCCCCAGCATTTT
TRBV6-1	TRBJ1-1	-	-	CASSPRQNVRNTEAFF	TGTGCCAGCAGTCCCAGACAGAACGTGAGGAACACTGAAGCTTTCTTT
TRBV9	TRBJ2-1	-	TRBD1	CASSVFPQGAAYNEQFF	TGTGCCAGCAGCGTGTTTCCACAGGGGGCGGCCTACAATGAGCAGTTCTTC
TRBV2	TRBJ2-2	-	TRBD1	CATRTGTGTGELFF	TGTGCCACCCGGACAGGAACCGGCACCGGGGAGCTGTTTTTT
TRBV12-3/TRBV12-4	TRBJ2-5	once	TRBD2	CASSWTSGGETQYF	TGTGCCAGCAGTTGGACTAGCGGGGGGGAGACCCAGTACTTC
TRBV30	TRBJ1-2	-	-	CAWKTPTANYGYTF	TGTGCCTGGAAGACCCCGACAGCTAACTATGGCTACACCTTC